One and the same sample provided the 3 T cell receptor beta chains below, sequenced in a study of cytomegalovirus exposure and HLA in healthy donors. The primer mix had 60 Vbeta and 13 Jbeta primers. The method was immunoSEQ multiplex PCR; TCRdb's version includes in-frame clones alone and lacks a portion of them. The data show around 200,000 clones, about three quarters seen once. The sample was PBMCs. The receptor source for this set is a woman in her fifties or sixties in good health and CMV-seropositive.

The rearrangement links TRBV9 to TRBJ2-7; 7 positions match TRBD2. This CDR3 is 15 amino acids long. Trimming cost V 4 bases and J 0 bases; bases outside gene matches: 7. CDR1 and CDR2 (germline): SGDLS, YYNGEE. CDR3 residues: CASSLVGGSSYEQYF. The CDR3 DNA is TGTGCCAGCAGCCTCGTCGGGGGGAGCTCCTACGAGCAGTACTTC.

The V call is TRBV7-9, the J call TRBJ1-1, with D perhaps matching TRBD1 (5 bases). CDR1 is SEHNR, CDR2 FQNEAQ, per germline (reference sequence). The CDR3 sequence is 15 residues long. V was shortened by 5 bases and J by 0 bases, with 13 bases between the two germline ends. The CDR3, as DNA: TGTGCCAGCAGCCCTTCGCGGGGGTTGAACACTGAAGCTTTCTTT. Translation: CASSPSRGLNTEAFF. Looking up the rest from reference TRBV7-9 and TRBJ1-1 gives the full variable domain: DTGVSQNPRHKITKRGQNVTFRCDPISEHNRLYWYRQTLGQGPEFLTYFQNEAQLEKSRLLSDRFSAERPKGSFSTLEIQRTEQGDSAMYLCASSPSRGLNTEAFFGQGTRLTVV.

V gene TRBV15 combines with J gene TRBJ2-5; 7 bases are a match to TRBD2. Germline V lookup: CDR1 LNHNV, CDR2 YYDKDF (reference sequence). The length of the CDR3 is 18 residues. V shed 1 base and J 2 bases; nucleotides not matched to a gene: 13. For the CDR3, the DNA is TGTGCCACCAGCAGAGCTGGGTCTGGGAGGGAGCTTCAAGAGACCCAGTACTTC. It yields the protein CATSRAGSGRELQETQYF.